The 11 T cell receptor beta chains given below trace back to one sample, sequenced in a study of OX40 agonist ivuxolimab in advanced cancers. Assay: immunoSEQ multiplex PCR; the TCRdb copy retains only in-frame clones and omits some. Of 95,000 to 150,000 clones in the sample, 80% to 90% were seen once. The source material was CD4+ or CD8+ T cells sorted from blood, sampled in a trial of the OX40 agonist ivuxolimab. The receptors originated from an adult with an advanced solid tumor such as melanoma, head and neck, liver or kidney cancer.

As for this clone: The sample contains more than one DNA sequence encoding this CDR3. The chain joins TRBV5-1 to TRBJ1-1; TRBD1 might be the D (5 bases). This CDR3 has 14 amino acids. V lost 1 base and J 0 bases, leaving 7 bases between the germline ends. The V gene's germline CDR1 is SGHRS and CDR2 YFSETQ. The CDR3 loop reads CASSLLGVNTEAFF. Written as DNA, the CDR3 is TGCGCCAGCAGCTTGTTAGGGGTGAACACTGAAGCTTTCTTT.

V usage is TRBV5-4 and J usage is TRBJ2-3; no definite D call. The V end lost 4 bases, the J end lost 4 bases, and 13 bases lay between the germline ends. Germline CDR1 SGHNT, CDR2 YYREEE (reference sequence). The CDR3 sequence is 14 residues long. CDR3 coding DNA: TGTGCCAGCAGCCACAAGTCGGGCGCAGATACGCAGTATTTT. Its translation: CASSHKSGADTQYF.

A single count supports this clone. The chain carries TRBV11-2 and TRBJ1-4; the match to TRBD1 covers 7 bases. Per the germline V gene, CDR1 is SGHAT and CDR2 is FQNNGV. The V and J ends lost 4 bases and 7 bases, in that order; junction bases with no gene match: 18. The CDR3 is made up of 18 amino acids. The CDR3 is CASSSPQYPQGGSEKLFF. The CDR3 DNA reads TGTGCCAGCAGCTCCCCACAGTACCCCCAGGGGGGTTCTGAAAAACTGTTTTTT.

The J gene is TRBJ2-5, the V gene TRBV10-3, with a possible D match to TRBD1 (5 bases). Germline lookup yields CDR1 ENHRY and CDR2 SYGVKD. V dropped 2 bases and J dropped 4 bases, with 17 bases sitting between them. The CDR3 spans 16 residues. CDR3 DNA: TGTGCCATCAGTGAGGGAACTTCAGGGTTTCTAGAGACCCAGTACTTC. Protein: CAISEGTSGFLETQYF.

CDR3 sequence (DNA): TGTGCCAGCAGCCCCGGGACAGTTTGGTTAGCCGGTGGCTACACCTTC. Residues: CASSPGTVWLAGGYTF. The chain uses TRBV7-2 and TRBJ1-2; 7 bases are shared with TRBD1. Germline V lookup: CDR1 SGHTA, CDR2 FQGNSA. CDR3 size: 16 residues. V lost 5 bases and J lost 7; bases outside the gene matches: 16.

This chain joins TRBV28 and TRBJ2-7; D not certain. CDR3 length equals 14 residues. Germline V gene data show CDR1 as MDHEN and CDR2 as SYDVKM. V was clipped by 4 bases and J by 9 bases, with 19 bases between them. The CDR3 reads CASSSDTLSFRQYF. As DNA, the CDR3 is TGTGCCAGCAGTTCCGATACCCTTTCTTTCAGGCAGTACTTC.

The CDR3 coding sequence is TGTGCCTGGAGTGCTTTTACAGGGGTGAACACTGAAGCTTTCTTT. Its protein product is CAWSAFTGVNTEAFF. The chain is built from TRBV30 and TRBJ1-1, with 7 bases fitting TRBD1. The V segment lost 1 base and the J segment 0 bases; nucleotides outside the gene matches: 5. This CDR3 comprises 15 residues. Germline loops: CDR1 GTSNPN, CDR2 SVGIG (reference sequence).

This clone showed up just a few times. V and J are TRBV15 and TRBJ1-1; maybe TRBD1 (5 bases). This CDR3 is 14 amino acids long. Trimming cost V 6 bases and J 1 base, with 12 bases left between them. CDR1 and CDR2 from the germline V gene are LNHNV and YYDKDF (reference sequence). CDR3 sequence: CATRLGLKNTEAFF. CDR3 in DNA: TGTGCCACCAGACTGGGACTGAAGAACACTGAAGCTTTCTTT.

This chain uses TRBV6-1 with TRBJ1-4; D is undetermined. Trimming pared 0 bases from V and 10 bases from J, leaving 12 bases between. Germline CDR1 and CDR2: MNHNS and SASEGT. The CDR3 has 14 amino acids. The CDR3 loop is CASSEAGGSGKLFF. CDR3 nucleotides: TGTGCCAGCAGTGAAGCGGGTGGGTCAGGAAAACTGTTTTTT.

Worth noting for this clone: The sample has other DNA sequences that encode this CDR3 too. The chain recombines TRBV7-2 with TRBJ2-3; 8 bases line up with TRBD1. The trim removed 2 bases at V and 6 bases at J, leaving 1 base unmatched. The CDR3 contains 13 residues. Germline lookup yields CDR1 SGHTA and CDR2 FQGNSA. The CDR3 region is CASSLQGADTQYF. CDR3 nucleotide sequence: TGTGCCAGCAGCTTACAGGGGGCGGATACGCAGTATTTT.

The genes are TRBV7-3 and TRBJ2-3, with 8 bases lining up with TRBD2. With V trimmed by 1 base and J by 5 bases, 8 bases remained unmatched. The germline V gene has CDR1 SGHTA and CDR2 FQGTGA. The CDR3 sequence is 16 residues long. CDR3 sequence reads: CASSLRSGGERDTQYF. The CDR3 region has the DNA TGTGCCAGCAGCTTAAGGAGCGGGGGTGAGAGAGATACGCAGTATTTT.